This T cell receptor (beta chain) emerged from a study of blood T cell repertoires in COVID-19. Study details: Italy, Spain and the United States were the sources of the convalescent and acute COVID-19 samples. The analysed material was cDNA or gDNA that came from T cells, B-cell-depleted T cells, or PBMCs.

Per the original data handling: Amplifying reference gene primers gave estimates of nucleated cell counts. Method: immunoSEQ multiplex PCR; TCRdb's copy keeps in-frame clones and lacks some. The V and J calls and the clone size are those of that table, but D and trimming were determined from the DNA. Counted here are about 410,000 clones, approximately 90% occurring once; the ten biggest clones make up roughly 1.6%. During active infection, Seattle patients enrolled and were then monitored through disease. Germline lookup yields CDR1 MRHNA and CDR2 SNTAGT. The CDR3 has 13 residues. With V trimmed by 6 bases and J by 7 bases, 6 bases remained unmatched.

This chain connects TRBV6-4 to TRBJ1-2, with TRBD1 matching over 9 bases. Sequenced: peripheral blood. This clonotype originated in a woman between 40 and 55 years old with COVID-19, enrolled during active disease. The CDR3 loop is CASSLDRGRGYTF. Here the CDR3 DNA reads TGTGCCAGCAGCCTGGACAGGGGCCGTGGCTACACCTTC.